These T cell receptor beta chains were read from a single sample in a study of T-cell memory formation after mild COVID-19. TCRdb used MiXCR to reprocess the 5' RACE reads, holding one entry per CDR3 protein. The sample shows around 200,000 distinct CDR3 sequences, approximately 17% of them seen only once. The sample consisted of PBMCs or a T cell subset sorted from them (not recorded which). These receptors came from a young man who had mild COVID-19 (a few samples of this study predate the infection). Cell type and time point are not known. The conserved cysteine and the conserved F or W are not part of the CDR3 here. Fields, in order: J gene, V gene, CDR3 protein.

>TRBJ1-3|TRBV20-1
SARNREGNTIY
>TRBJ1-2|TRBV12-3/TRBV12-4
ASSSDGTSYGYT
>TRBJ2-3|TRBV24-1
ATSVAGGDTQY
>TRBJ1-4|TRBV24-1
ATSDYKGAGAEKLF
>TRBJ2-7|TRBV20-1
SAYRTGGGEQY
>TRBJ2-3|TRBV2
ASSDGSRDTQY
>TRBJ2-1|TRBV5-5
ASSLFNRADNEQF
>TRBJ1-2|TRBV12-3/TRBV12-4
ASSLARVSSYGYT
>TRBJ2-2|TRBV4-1
ASSPPGAGELF
>TRBJ2-5|TRBV7-3
ASSKGGRANQETQY
>TRBJ1-1|TRBV6-5
ASHRGKNTEAF
>TRBJ2-1|TRBV5-1
ASSLTSGTGEQF
>TRBJ1-1|TRBV6-2/TRBV6-3
ASSQGTVLTNTEAF
>TRBJ2-7|TRBV29-1
SGIRAYEQY
>TRBJ1-5|TRBV28
ASQTDGNQPQH
>TRBJ2-2|TRBV6-2/TRBV6-3
ASSYVARRGELF
>TRBJ2-5|TRBV5-1
ASYPGDRESETQY
>TRBJ2-5|TRBV28
ASSLGLATGETQY
>TRBJ1-1|TRBV6-5
ASGGQANTEAF
>TRBJ1-3|TRBV12-3/TRBV12-4
ASSYQQGVFGNTIY